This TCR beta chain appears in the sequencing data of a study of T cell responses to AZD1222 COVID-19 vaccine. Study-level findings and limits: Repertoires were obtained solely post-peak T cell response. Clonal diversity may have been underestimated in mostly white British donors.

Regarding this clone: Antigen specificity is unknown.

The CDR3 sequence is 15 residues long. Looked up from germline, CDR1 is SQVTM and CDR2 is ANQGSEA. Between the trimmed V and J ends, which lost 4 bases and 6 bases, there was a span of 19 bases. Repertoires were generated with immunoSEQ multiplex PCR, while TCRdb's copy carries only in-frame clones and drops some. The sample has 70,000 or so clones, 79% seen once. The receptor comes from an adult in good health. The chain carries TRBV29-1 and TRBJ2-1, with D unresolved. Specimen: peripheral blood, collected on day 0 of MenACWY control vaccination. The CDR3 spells CSVAGVWDVGNEQFF. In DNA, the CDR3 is TGCAGCGTTGCTGGGGTATGGGATGTGGGCAATGAGCAGTTCTTC.